A single sample gave rise to the 6 T cell receptor beta chains below, sequenced in a study of T cell responses to AZD1222 COVID-19 vaccine. Clones were read by immunoSEQ multiplex PCR, and TCRdb kept only the in-frame ones, dropping some. The sample holds some 130,000 clones, approximately 91% seen once. The sequencing used peripheral blood, collected on day 0 of AZD1222 vaccination. Every receptor here comes from an adult in good health.

This sequence joins TRBV6-1 and TRBJ2-2; TRBD2 aligns across 9 bases. V trimming: 1 base; J trimming: 3 bases; junction bases outside the gene matches: 0. There are 15 residues in the CDR3. Germline-derived CDR1 and CDR2 are MNHNS and SASEGT. The CDR3 coding sequence is TGTGCCAGCAGTGAAGGGACTAGCGACACCGGGGAGCTGTTTTTT. It specifies CASSEGTSDTGELFF.

The chain links TRBV18 to TRBJ1-6; tentative D call: TRBD1 (6 bases). Deletions cut 5 bases from V and 8 bases from J, with 7 bases between. The CDR3 sequence is 12 residues long. Germline CDR1 and CDR2: KGHSH and LQKENI. The CDR3 DNA follows: TGTGCCAGCTCATCAGGGGATTCACCCCTCCACTTT. Its protein is CASSSGDSPLHF.

This clone has just a few counts. V and J are TRBV29-1 and TRBJ2-1; no clear D. The germline CDR1 and CDR2 sequences are SQVTM and ANQGSEA. V lost 3 bases and J 2 bases, leaving 2 bases between the germline ends. The CDR3 has 11 amino acids. CDR3 in amino acids: CSVDAYNEQFF. In DNA form, the CDR3 reads TGCAGCGTTGATGCCTACAATGAGCAGTTCTTC.

This chain links TRBV7-9 with TRBJ1-1; 8 bases fit TRBD1. CDR3 length: 14 residues. Trimming cost V 8 bases and J 0 bases; bases outside gene matches: 5. CDR1 is SEHNR and CDR2 is FQNEAQ in the germline V gene (reference sequence). CDR3 sequence: CASDQGAMNTEAFF. The DNA for the CDR3 is TGTGCCAGCGACCAGGGGGCCATGAACACTGAAGCTTTCTTT. Full variable domain (rest looked up from reference TRBV7-9 and TRBJ1-1): DTGVSQNPRHKITKRGQNVTFRCDPISEHNRLYWYRQTLGQGPEFLTYFQNEAQLEKSRLLSDRFSAERPKGSFSTLEIQRTEQGDSAMYLCASDQGAMNTEAFFGQGTRLTVV.

V gene TRBV4-3 combines with J gene TRBJ1-2; the D is unclear. Trimming stripped 1 base from V and 4 bases from J, with 10 bases between. Germline V CDR1 and CDR2: LGHNA, YSLEER. The CDR3 extends over 14 amino acids. The DNA for the CDR3 is TGCGCCAGCAGCCAAGTAAGGAGGGCCTATGGCTACACCTTC. Translated: CASSQVRRAYGYTF.

The V and J genes are TRBV9 and TRBJ2-1, with D uncertain. CDR3 length equals 15 residues. Trimming took 0 bases from V and 3 from J, leaving 10 bases between them. Germline V gives CDR1 SGDLS, CDR2 YYNGEE. CDR3 DNA: TGTGCCAGCAGCGTAGAATCCGGCGTCTACAATGAGCAGTTCTTC. Translation: CASSVESGVYNEQFF.